Each of the 17 T cell receptor beta chains below was sequenced from the same sample in a study of blood T cell repertoires in COVID-19. Clones were read by immunoSEQ multiplex PCR, and TCRdb kept only the in-frame ones, dropping some. The sample holds approximately 210,000 clones, 70% to 90% seen once. Sequenced: peripheral blood. These receptors all come from a man aged 55 to 70 with COVID-19, enrolled during active disease.

V gene TRBV28 combines with J gene TRBJ2-2, with 7 bases lining up with TRBD1. This CDR3 is 16 amino acids long. Germline V gives CDR1 MDHEN, CDR2 SYDVKM. The J segment lost 6 bases and the V segment lost 10 bases, leaving 17 bases of the junction unmatched. This CDR3 reads CATYTRQGSLSGELFF. CDR3 in DNA: TGTGCCACATACACAAGACAGGGAAGCTTGTCCGGGGAGCTGTTTTTT.

This chain joins TRBV12-3 or TRBV12-4 and TRBJ1-1; TRBD1 agrees at 8 bases. V lost 2 bases to trimming and J lost 10 bases; unmatched junction nucleotides: 6. This CDR3 contains 13 residues. CDR3 loop: CASSLRPDRVAFF. CDR3 in DNA: TGTGCCAGCAGTTTAAGACCGGACAGGGTAGCTTTCTTT.

About this clone itself: Its ends do not fully match the called genes, so a read error is possible. V usage is TRBV10-2 and J usage is TRBJ1-2; tentative D call: TRBD1 (6 bases). Germline V gives CDR1 WSHSY, CDR2 SAAADI. The CDR3 has 13 residues. CDR3 region: CASRAPLGQTGSF. CDR3 coding DNA: TGCGCCAGCAGGGCACCACTCGGACAGACGGGGTCCTTC.

This clone was recorded once. This sequence joins TRBV2 and TRBJ2-1; 9 bases map to TRBD2. This CDR3 has 14 amino acids. Germline V gene data show CDR1 as SNHLY and CDR2 as FYNNEI. The CDR3 spells CAGGASGTYNEQFF. The CDR3 nucleotides read TGTGCGGGAGGGGCTAGCGGGACCTACAATGAGCAGTTCTTC.

The chain employs TRBV6-5 and TRBJ1-1; no firm D call. Germline-derived CDR1 and CDR2 are MNHEY and SVGAGI. The germline V and J ends were trimmed by 7 bases and 6 bases, with 9 bases remaining between them. The CDR3 has 11 residues. CDR3: CASKEISEAFF. CDR3 DNA sequence: TGTGCCAGCAAGGAGATATCTGAAGCTTTCTTT.

The chain carries TRBV27 and TRBJ1-1; D call uncertain. V was trimmed by 2 bases and J by 1 base, leaving 5 bases between them. CDR1 and CDR2 from the germline V gene are MNHEY and SMNVEV (reference sequence). The CDR3 extends over 13 amino acids. The CDR3 nucleotides are TGTGCCAGCAGTTTAACAGAGAACACTGAAGCTTTCTTT. Protein product: CASSLTENTEAFF.

The V and J genes are TRBV5-1 and TRBJ1-1, with a possible D match to TRBD1 (5 bases). The ends were cut back, 3 bases at V and 3 bases at J, with 15 bases in the middle. This CDR3 region has 15 residues. Per germline, CDR1 SGHRS and CDR2 YFSETQ. Written as DNA, the CDR3 is TGCGCCAGCAGCTCCTCCTCGGGGGGGTACACTGAAGCTTTCTTT. Encoded protein: CASSSSSGGYTEAFF.

This clone was picked up a small number of times. This chain connects TRBV7-2 to TRBJ2-1, with unresolved D. V lost 2 bases, J lost 0 bases, and 5 bases lay in between. From germline, CDR1 is SGHTA and CDR2 FQGNSA. The CDR3 runs 14 residues. CDR3 nucleotides: TGTGCCAGCAGCTTAAGGAGCTCCTACAATGAGCAGTTCTTC. Translated, it gives CASSLRSSYNEQFF.

The CDR3 DNA is TGTGCCAGCAGCGTCGACAGGGGTAACGAGCAGTACTTC. Amino acid sequence: CASSVDRGNEQYF. The J gene is TRBJ2-7, the V gene TRBV9; the match to TRBD1 covers 8 bases. The V segment lost 2 bases and the J segment 5 bases; nucleotides outside the gene matches: 3. The CDR3 covers 13 residues. Germline V gives CDR1 SGDLS, CDR2 YYNGEE. The variable domain in full, with the rest retrieved from reference TRBV9 and TRBJ2-7, is DSGVTQTPKHLITATGQRVTLRCSPRSGDLSVYWYQQSLDQGLQFLIQYYNGEERAKGNILERFSAQQFPDLHSELNLSSLELGDSALYFCASSVDRGNEQYFGPGTRLTVT.

The chain combines TRBV11-2 with TRBJ2-7; D call uncertain. The CDR3 totals 10 residues. Germline CDR1 reads SGHAT; CDR2 reads FQNNGV. The V end lost 8 bases, the J end lost 4 bases, and 6 bases lay between the germline ends. The CDR3 nucleotides read TGTGCCAGCGGCCTTTACGAGCAGTACTTC. Protein: CASGLYEQYF. The variable domain in full, completed from reference TRBV11-2 and TRBJ2-7, reads EAGVAQSPRYKIIEKRQSVAFWCNPISGHATLYWYQQILGQGPKLLIQFQNNGVVDDSQLPKDRFSAERLKGVDSTLKIQPAKLEDSAVYLCASGLYEQYFGPGTRLTVT.

This chain uses TRBV3-1 (or the pseudogene TRBV3-2) with TRBJ2-7; D may be TRBD2 (6 bases). Germline V gives CDR1 LGHDT, CDR2 YNNKEL (reference sequence). V lost 7 bases to trimming and J lost 5 bases, with 18 bases between them. CDR3 size: 14 residues. CDR3 amino acids: CASTTRGAGNEQYF. In nucleotides, the CDR3 is TGTGCCAGCACCACTCGCGGAGCGGGTAACGAGCAGTACTTC.

This chain uses TRBV18 with TRBJ2-1; 7 nucleotides line up with TRBD2. Germline V gene data show CDR1 as KGHSH and CDR2 as LQKENI. The CDR3 contains 18 residues. The junction had 10 bases not matched to a gene; V was cut back by 1 base and J by 1 base. The CDR3 is CASSPRSSSGDSYNEQFF. In nucleotides, the CDR3 is TGTGCCAGCTCACCACGTTCCTCCAGCGGGGATTCCTACAATGAGCAGTTCTTC.

The chain is built from TRBV9 and TRBJ1-2; TRBD1 agrees at 7 bases. J lost 0 bases, V lost 7 bases, and 3 bases had no gene match. Germline V gives CDR1 SGDLS, CDR2 YYNGEE. This CDR3 comprises 13 residues. The CDR3 DNA reads TGTGCCAGCGGGACAGATGCTAACTATGGCTACACCTTC. Translation: CASGTDANYGYTF.

This clone has just a few counts. The CDR3 is CASSQGGREQYF. CDR3 coding DNA: TGCGCCAGCAGCCAAGGGGGGAGGGAGCAGTACTTC. The V gene is TRBV4-3, the J gene TRBJ2-7, with D perhaps matching TRBD2 (6 bases). CDR3 length equals 12 residues. Germline V CDR1 and CDR2: LGHNA, YSLEER. Trimming took off 1 base at V and 7 bases at J, with 8 bases between the two ends.

This chain links TRBV3-1 (or the pseudogene TRBV3-2) with TRBJ1-1; 10 positions agree with TRBD1. Losses at the gene ends were 4 bases for V and 0 bases for J; bases not matched to a gene: 11. Germline V gene data show CDR1 as LGHDT and CDR2 as YNNKEL (reference sequence). This CDR3 is built from 18 residues. The CDR3 region is CASSRPGTGVFMNTEAFF. The CDR3, as DNA: TGTGCCAGCAGCCGCCCCGGGACAGGGGTTTTTATGAACACTGAAGCTTTCTTT.

J is TRBJ1-2 and V is TRBV5-6, with 9 bases fitting TRBD1. The ends lost 2 bases at V and 8 bases at J; junction bases unmatched: 7. This CDR3 has 14 amino acids. Per germline, CDR1 SGHDT and CDR2 YYEEEE. Here the CDR3 DNA reads TGTGCCAGCAGCTTCGAACAGGGGGCCTCGGGCTACACCTTC. Amino acid sequence: CASSFEQGASGYTF.

The gene calls are TRBV19 and TRBJ2-7, with 10 bases identical to TRBD2. V dropped 7 bases and J dropped 2; count of bases not matched to a gene: 5. The CDR3 has 14 amino acids. Germline loops: CDR1 LNHDA, CDR2 SQIVND (reference sequence). The CDR3 here is CASKIAGGPYEQYF. In DNA, the CDR3 is TGTGCCAGTAAAATAGCGGGAGGTCCCTACGAGCAGTACTTC.